This is a list of T cell receptor beta chains from one sample in a study of post-analysis software for immune sequencing data. TCRdb recomputed calls from the PCR reads with MiXCR, one row per CDR3 protein. This table has around 500,000 distinct CDR3 sequences, approximately 34% appearing once. The sequenced sample consisted of blood. The origin of the receptors is a girl aged 2-17 years with multiple sclerosis. The CDR3 runs from the conserved cysteine through the conserved F or W. Fields, in order: clone size, D gene, V gene, CDR3 length, J gene, CDR3 protein, CDR3 DNA. The D gene is left open where the match is weak. Rows may omit the clone size; those that give it use once, few, many or a size class.

NA	NA	TRBV6-2/TRBV6-3	13	TRBJ1-1	CASSQPAGTEAFF	TGTGCCAGCAGCCAACCTGCGGGGACTGAAGCTTTCTTT
few	TRBD1	TRBV20-1	13	TRBJ2-7	CSARDRNGYEQYF	TGCAGTGCTAGGGACAGGAATGGCTACGAGCAGTACTTC
NA	NA	TRBV15	16	TRBJ2-2	CATSRDYGTNTGELFF	TGTGCCACCAGCAGAGACTACGGAACGAACACCGGGGAGCTGTTTTTT
few	NA	TRBV4-2	12	TRBJ2-1	CASSQASHEQFF	TGTGCCAGCAGCCAAGCTAGCCATGAGCAGTTCTTC
few	NA	TRBV7-2	14	TRBJ1-4	CASSLAGTAEKLFF	TGTGCCAGCAGCTTAGCCGGGACGGCGGAAAAACTGTTTTTT
NA	NA	TRBV15	15	TRBJ1-1	CATSRDGGHDTEAFF	TGTGCCACCAGCAGAGATGGCGGGCATGACACTGAAGCTTTCTTT
few	TRBD2	TRBV4-2	16	TRBJ2-5	CASSQVLAAGQKTQYF	TGTGCCAGCAGCCAAGTACTGGCAGCGGGGCAAAAGACCCAGTACTTC
few	NA	TRBV15	16	TRBJ1-4	CATSRDNAGVKEKLFF	TGTGCCACCAGCAGAGATAACGCAGGGGTGAAGGAAAAACTGTTTTTT
NA	NA	TRBV4-1	13	TRBJ1-2	CASSQVGSYGYTF	TGCGCCAGCAGCCAAGTAGGGAGCTATGGCTACACCTTC
NA	NA	TRBV7-9	15	TRBJ1-4	CASSARVGANEKLFF	TGTGCCAGCAGCGCCCGGGTAGGAGCTAATGAAAAACTGTTTTTT
few	TRBD1	TRBV10-2	16	TRBJ1-1	CASRLGQGAMNTEAFF	TGCGCCAGCAGGTTGGGACAGGGGGCGATGAACACTGAAGCTTTCTTT
few	NA	TRBV5-1	14	TRBJ2-5	CASSLEASLETQYF	TGCGCCAGCAGCTTGGAAGCTTCCCTAGAGACCCAGTACTTC
NA	NA	TRBV3-1	12	TRBJ2-1	CASSQGTNEQFF	TGTGCCAGCAGCCAAGGGACCAATGAGCAGTTCTTC
few	TRBD2	TRBV7-9	14	TRBJ2-5	CAGSSLAGQETQYF	TGTGCCGGCAGCTCGTTAGCGGGGCAAGAGACCCAGTACTTC
NA	NA	TRBV5-1	15	TRBJ1-5	CASSWEPDSNQPQHF	TGCGCCAGCAGCTGGGAACCGGACTCCAATCAGCCCCAGCATTTT
NA	NA	TRBV12-5	13	TRBJ2-5	CASSISGQETQYF	TGTGCTAGTTCGATCTCGGGCCAAGAGACCCAGTACTTC
NA	NA	TRBV5-1	10	TRBJ1-5	CASRAQPQHF	TGCGCCAGCAGGGCCCAGCCCCAGCATTTT
few	TRBD1	TRBV7-9	15	TRBJ1-2	CASSPQGGTIVGYTF	TGTGCCAGCAGCCCGCAGGGGGGGACAATAGTTGGCTACACCTTC
few	NA	TRBV12-3/TRBV12-4	14	TRBJ1-2	CASSLGGSNYGYTF	TGTGCCAGCAGTTTAGGAGGGTCCAACTATGGCTACACCTTC
NA	NA	TRBV20-1	19	TRBJ1-5	CSARGEGVGGLYSNQPQHF	TGCAGTGCTAGAGGGGAAGGAGTCGGGGGCCTTTATAGCAATCAGCCCCAGCATTTT
few	NA	TRBV5-6	17	TRBJ2-3	CASSWGTAGALRDTQYF	TGTGCCAGCAGCTGGGGGACAGCGGGGGCCCTGAGAGATACGCAGTATTTT
NA	TRBD1	TRBV6-1	14	TRBJ1-5	CASRVTGERQPQHF	TGTGCCAGCAGGGTGACAGGGGAGCGGCAGCCCCAGCATTTT
NA	NA	TRBV9	14	TRBJ2-5	CASSVRGSQETQYF	TGTGCCAGCAGCGTAAGGGGTTCCCAAGAGACCCAGTACTTC
few	NA	TRBV7-9	13	TRBJ2-4	CASSPPTGNIQYF	TGTGCCAGCAGCCCGCCTACAGGAAACATTCAGTACTTC
few	NA	TRBV27	13	TRBJ1-2	CASSFVGGDGYTF	TGTGCCAGCAGTTTCGTTGGGGGCGACGGCTACACCTTC
NA	NA	TRBV7-9	15	TRBJ1-3	CASSVGTLRDDTIYF	TGTGCCAGCAGCGTAGGGACACTCAGAGATGACACCATATATTTT
few	NA	TRBV5-1	15	TRBJ2-3	CASSTASGGTDTQYF	TGCGCCAGCAGCACCGCTTCGGGCGGCACAGATACGCAGTATTTT
few	NA	TRBV20-1	15	TRBJ2-5	CSANVLASAGETQYF	TGCAGTGCAAATGTTCTGGCTAGCGCGGGAGAGACCCAGTACTTC
many	TRBD1	TRBV5-1	15	TRBJ2-5	CASSLDGTGQETQYF	TGTGCCAGCAGCTTAGATGGGACAGGGCAAGAGACCCAGTACTTC
NA	NA	TRBV10-3	14	TRBJ2-7	CAISESTRGDEQYF	TGTGCCATCAGTGAGTCGACTCGAGGGGACGAGCAGTACTTC
NA	NA	TRBV5-1	15	TRBJ2-6	CASGLGRGGANVLTF	TGCGCCAGCGGCTTGGGACGCGGTGGGGCCAACGTCCTGACTTTC
NA	NA	TRBV10-3	11	TRBJ2-3	CAISEYGAQYF	TGTGCCATCTCCGAATACGGGGCGCAGTATTTT
NA	TRBD2	TRBV20-1	15	TRBJ2-1	CGARVASGGYNEQFF	TGCGGTGCTAGAGTGGCTAGCGGGGGGTACAATGAGCAGTTCTTC
few	TRBD1	TRBV29-1	13	TRBJ1-2	CSAEGGGGSGYTF	TGCAGCGCCGAAGGGGGAGGGGGCAGTGGCTACACCTTC
few	NA	TRBV11-2	13	TRBJ2-5	CASSHTGGQEQYF	TGTGCCAGCAGCCACACAGGCGGTCAGGAGCAGTACTTC
few	TRBD1	TRBV12-3/TRBV12-4	14	TRBJ1-5	CASRTGGTNQPQHF	TGTGCCAGCAGGACAGGGGGAACCAATCAGCCCCAGCATTTT
few	NA	TRBV20-1	15	TRBJ1-1	CSAPQATNYGPEAFF	TGCAGTGCTCCCCAAGCCACGAATTACGGTCCTGAAGCTTTCTTT
NA	NA	TRBV6-5	17	TRBJ1-6	CASSYSQGVSHDSPLHF	TGTGCCAGCAGTTACTCGCAGGGTGTTTCCCATGATTCACCCCTCCACTTT
few	NA	TRBV5-6	14	TRBJ2-7	CASSLGHPPNEQYF	TGTGCCAGCAGCCTCGGACACCCTCCCAACGAGCAGTACTTC
few	NA	TRBV7-6	14	TRBJ2-3	CASSLAVLGDTQYF	TGTGCCAGCAGCTTAGCGGTATTGGGAGATACGCAGTATTTT
few	TRBD1	TRBV12-3/TRBV12-4	15	TRBJ2-3	CASRRQGASTDTQYF	TGTGCCAGCAGGAGACAGGGAGCGAGCACAGATACGCAGTATTTT
few	NA	TRBV20-1	14	TRBJ2-5	CSAEGRGYQETQYF	TGCAGTGCTGAGGGACGGGGGTACCAAGAGACCCAGTACTTC
NA	TRBD2	TRBV10-3	16	TRBJ2-1	CAIRDIVSGGSNEQFF	TGTGCCATCAGGGACATTGTTAGCGGGGGAAGTAATGAGCAGTTCTTC
NA	NA	TRBV9	12	TRBJ1-2	CGSSVPAVDYTF	TGTGGCAGCAGCGTACCGGCAGTCGACTACACCTTC
few	TRBD1	TRBV7-2	16	TRBJ1-1	CASSSRGQGMNTEAFF	TGTGCCAGCAGCTCCCGCGGACAGGGCATGAACACTGAAGCTTTCTTT
few	NA	TRBV25-1	12	TRBJ1-2	CASSEANYGYTF	TGTGCCAGCAGTGAAGCTAACTATGGCTACACCTTC
NA	NA	TRBV15	14	TRBJ1-5	CATTELGQHQPQHF	TGTGCCACCACCGAACTGGGACAACATCAGCCCCAGCATTTT
NA	TRBD1	TRBV7-9	14	TRBJ1-4	CASSRQGAREKLFF	TGTGCCAGCAGCCGACAGGGGGCGCGCGAAAAACTGTTTTTT
NA	NA	TRBV20-1	16	TRBJ1-1	CSARDRGGLVNTEAFF	TGCAGTGCTAGAGATCGGGGGGGGTTGGTGAACACTGAAGCTTTCTTT
NA	NA	TRBV4-1	17	TRBJ1-5	CASSRGPTLYSNQPQHF	TGCGCCAGCAGCCGCGGGCCCACCCTTTATAGCAATCAGCCCCAGCATTTT
NA	NA	TRBV18	15	TRBJ1-1	CASSRRTTMNTEAFF	TGTGCCAGCTCACGCCGGACAACCATGAACACTGAAGCTTTCTTT
NA	NA	TRBV6-6	13	TRBJ1-6	CASSYGRGGPLHF	TGTGCCAGCAGTTACGGGCGGGGAGGACCCCTCCACTTT
NA	TRBD2	TRBV29-1	12	TRBJ2-5	CSVVSGGETQYF	TGCAGCGTTGTTTCGGGGGGAGAGACCCAGTACTTC